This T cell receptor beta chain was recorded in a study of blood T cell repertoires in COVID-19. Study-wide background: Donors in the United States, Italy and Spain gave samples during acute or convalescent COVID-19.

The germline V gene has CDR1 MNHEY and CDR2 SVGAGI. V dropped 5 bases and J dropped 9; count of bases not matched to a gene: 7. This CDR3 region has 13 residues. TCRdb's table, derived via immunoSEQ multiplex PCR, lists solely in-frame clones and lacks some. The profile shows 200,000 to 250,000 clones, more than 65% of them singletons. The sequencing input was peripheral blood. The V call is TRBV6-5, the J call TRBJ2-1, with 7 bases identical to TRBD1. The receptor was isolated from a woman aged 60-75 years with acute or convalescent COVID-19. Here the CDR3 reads CASSHEGASEQFF. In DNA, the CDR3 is TGTGCCAGCAGTCACGAGGGGGCAAGTGAGCAGTTCTTC.